The next 8 T cell receptor beta chains were all read from a single sample in a study of CD8+ T cells in alopecia areata. Extraction and reverse transcription of RNA yielded cDNA as the sequencing template. The protocol was immunoSEQ multiplex PCR, while the TCRdb copy is restricted to in-frame clones and leaves out a portion. This table has hundreds of thousands of clones, under 70% appearing once. Treatment specified: oral pan-JAK inhibitor, 5-10 mg twice daily. The sequencing here drew on CD4+ T cells sorted from blood, taken at week 44, from a patient treated with tofacitinib. The receptors were gathered from a human donor with alopecia areata.

The gene calls are TRBV5-1 and TRBJ1-1; D is ambiguous. The CDR3 consists of 16 residues. The germline CDR1 and CDR2 sequences are SGHRS and YFSETQ. Trimming took off 3 bases at V and 0 bases at J, with 15 bases between the two ends. The CDR3 bases are TGCGCCAGCAGCTCAACTCCGGTGGTTGTGAACACTGAAGCTTTCTTT. Its protein is CASSSTPVVVNTEAFF.

The table lists this clone with a few counts. The rearrangement uses TRBV7-3 and TRBJ2-7, with 7 bases that match TRBD2. CDR1 is SGHTA and CDR2 is FQGTGA in the germline V gene. The CDR3 consists of 13 residues. V lost 2 bases and J lost 2; bases outside the gene matches: 0. In DNA form, the CDR3 reads TGTGCCAGCAGCTTAGGACTAGCCTACGAGCAGTACTTC. Its protein is CASSLGLAYEQYF.

This clone was counted a few times. Other nucleotide sequences in the sample specify the same CDR3. The chain employs TRBV7-8 and TRBJ2-7; tentative D call: TRBD1 (6 bases). Deletions cut 0 bases from V and 3 bases from J, with 6 bases between. Germline V gene lookup returns CDR1 SGHVS and CDR2 FQNEAQ. CDR3 size: 13 residues. The CDR3 spells CASSLAQGYEQYF. The CDR3 nucleotides are TGTGCCAGCAGCTTAGCACAGGGCTACGAGCAGTACTTC.

CDR3 sequence (DNA): TGTGCCAGCAGTGAAGCTTCCCTTTGGGGCGCATTGCCTGGGGCCAACGTCCTGACTTTC. The encoded protein is CASSEASLWGALPGANVLTF. The chain is built from TRBV2 and TRBJ2-6; D is perhaps TRBD1 (5 bases). CDR3 size: 20 residues. V was pared by 0 bases and J by 2 bases, with 20 bases between. From germline, CDR1 is SNHLY and CDR2 FYNNEI.

The genes are TRBV7-2 and TRBJ1-4, with TRBD1 matching 8 bases. Germline-derived CDR1 and CDR2 are SGHTA and FQGNSA. The CDR3 consists of 14 residues. V was pared by 5 bases and J by 8 bases, with 7 bases of the junction left unmatched. CDR3 DNA sequence: TGTGCCAGCAGCGCCTGGACAGGGAACGAAAAACTGTTTTTT. Translation gives CASSAWTGNEKLFF.

The V gene is TRBV18, the J gene TRBJ2-1; 9 bases line up with TRBD2. V shed 4 bases, J shed 6 bases, and the junction held 10 bases outside the gene matches. There are 16 residues in the CDR3. Germline V gene lookup returns CDR1 KGHSH and CDR2 LQKENI. CDR3 loop: CASSLKTGLAGNEQFF. DNA for the CDR3: TGTGCCAGCTCACTTAAAACGGGACTAGCAGGCAATGAGCAGTTCTTC.

In its sample, this clone was seen a few times. CDR3 sequence reads: CASSLIRAVSGELFF. DNA for the CDR3: TGTGCCAGCAGCTTAATACGAGCTGTGTCCGGGGAGCTGTTTTTT. V and J are TRBV7-2 and TRBJ2-2; D remains unclear. V lost 2 bases, J lost 6 bases, and 13 bases lay in between. This CDR3 contains 15 residues. The germline gives CDR1 SGHTA, CDR2 FQGNSA.

This chain joins TRBV29-1 and TRBJ1-4, with a tentative D call TRBD1 (6 bases). From germline, CDR1 is SQVTM and CDR2 ANQGSEA. Trimming shortened V by 5 bases and J by 8 bases, and 15 bases separated the two germline ends. The CDR3 is made up of 13 amino acids. CDR3 protein: CSVRSGDTEKLFF. The CDR3 DNA reads TGCAGCGTTCGTAGTGGGGACACCGAAAAACTGTTTTTT.